Sequencing of this T cell receptor beta chain was carried out in a study of T cell clonotyping in hematopoietic cell transplantation. Sequencing used immunoSEQ multiplex PCR; TCRdb keeps in-frame clones, though not all of them. Of 29,000 or so clones in the sample, around three quarters were seen once. Time point in this sample: recipient sample about 28 days before transplant, after cytoreduction. The origin of this receptor is a young woman with chronic myeloid leukemia. Some clones in this sample may be carry-over from other donors' samples. The starting material was peripheral blood mononuclear cells, obtained before stem cell transplant.

The DNA of the CDR3 is TGCGCCAGCAGCTGGGGGACGTACGGCTCTGGGGCCAACGTCCTGACTTTC. Translation: CASSWGTYGSGANVLTF. The V and J genes are TRBV5-1 and TRBJ2-6; the D gene could be TRBD1 or TRBD2 (5 bases each). Trimming shortened V by 3 bases and J by 0 bases, and 13 bases separated the two germline ends. Germline CDR1 and CDR2: SGHRS and YFSETQ. The CDR3 sequence is 17 residues long.